Each of the 13 T cell receptor beta chains below was sequenced from the same sample in a study of tumor-infiltrating lymphocytes in primary liver carcinoma listed by TCRdb under 2017. Sequenced on an Illumina HiSeq 2500. A constant-region primer and ProtoScript II reverse transcriptase were used to reverse-transcribe TCRbeta-specific cDNA from 500 ng total RNA. The TCRbeta libraries were prepared through three rounds of nested multiplex PCR following a slightly modified ARM-PCR procedure. Each of the first two PCR rounds ran for approximately 11 cycles and used multiplex TRBV1-TRBV30 forward primers together with a Cbeta reverse primer. TCRdb passed the public sequencing reads through fastp at Q25 and MiXCR, retaining productive beta sequences. Each CDR3 protein appears once, grouped with its most common genes and DNA. Present in this sample are roughly 57,000 distinct CDR3 sequences, just over 70% of which were seen just once. Jointly, the top ten make up around 50% of the sample.

Without any cell sorting, total RNA and DNA were extracted together from around 18-30 mg of bulk tissue using the AllPrep DNA/RNA mini kit. Sequencing was performed on liver tumor tissue from sampling region 2. The sample's cell subset or site, from its label and the paper: tumor region T2, inferior pole. Every receptor here comes from a man aged 35-49 years with primary liver carcinoma and hepatitis B virus infection.

A word on this clonotype: Germline is not matched at one junction end, which may reflect a read error. This chain connects TRBV6-5 to TRBJ2-2, with 7 bases lining up with TRBD1. CDR1 and CDR2 (germline): MNHEY, SVGAGI. CDR3 size: 18 residues. CDR3 protein: CANSPGQAGIRNTGELFF. CDR3 sequence (DNA): TGTGCCAACAGTCCAGGACAGGCCGGTATTAGGAACACCGGGGAGCTGTTTTTT.

This clonotype has just one count. V and J are TRBV28 and TRBJ2-6; D is undetermined. Germline V gives CDR1 MDHEN, CDR2 SYDVKM. This CDR3 is 15 amino acids long. Trimming pared 7 bases from V and 0 bases from J, leaving 10 bases between. The CDR3, as DNA: TGTGCCAGCAAAGAACCTCTCTCTGGGGCCAACGTCCTGACTTTC. Amino acid sequence: CASKEPLSGANVLTF.

In regard to this clonotype: With a much larger clone just one base away, this may be a read error. The CDR3 spells CASRPPQGPTGELFF. The CDR3 DNA follows: TGTGCCAGCAGGCCTCCGCAAGGACCGACCGGGGAGCTGTTTTTT. V usage is TRBV11-2 and J usage is TRBJ2-2; no reliable D call. There are 15 residues in the CDR3. Trimming pared 6 bases from V and 5 bases from J, leaving 16 bases between. In germline, CDR1 is SGHAT, CDR2 FQNNGV.

This clonotype is large within its sample. The chain couples TRBV11-2 to TRBJ2-5, with 10 nucleotides matching TRBD2. Losses at the gene ends were 0 bases for V and 4 bases for J; bases not matched to a gene: 11. Germline V CDR1 and CDR2: SGHAT, FQNNGV. The CDR3 sequence is 18 residues long. In DNA form, the CDR3 reads TGTGCCAGCAGCTTAGATCCGTGGTCTAGCGGGAGAGGAGAGACCCAGTACTTC. Translated: CASSLDPWSSGRGETQYF. Looking up the rest from reference TRBV11-2 and TRBJ2-5 gives the full variable domain: EAGVAQSPRYKIIEKRQSVAFWCNPISGHATLYWYQQILGQGPKLLIQFQNNGVVDDSQLPKDRFSAERLKGVDSTLKIQPAKLEDSAVYLCASSLDPWSSGRGETQYFGPGTRLLVL.

The J gene is TRBJ2-7, the V gene TRBV5-4; maybe TRBD2 (5 bases). CDR3 length: 11 amino acids. The germline V gene has CDR1 SGHNT and CDR2 YYREEE (reference sequence). V was shortened by 5 bases and J by 11 bases, with 14 bases between the two germline ends. The CDR3 loop reads CASSMAGREYF. In nucleotides, the CDR3 is TGTGCCAGCAGTATGGCTGGGCGGGAGTACTTC.

Concerning this clonotype itself: The final CDR3 position lacks the conserved phenylalanine or tryptophan, pointing to a likely read error. CDR3 in DNA: TGTGACAGCAAGGTAGACTACGAGCAGTACCTC. It translates to CDSKVDYEQYL. The chain employs TRBV6-5 and TRBJ2-7; D call uncertain. This CDR3 has 11 amino acids. The germline V gene has CDR1 MNHEY and CDR2 SVGAGI.

Comment on this clonotype: The junction departs from the called germline gene at one end, perhaps through a read error. The V gene is TRBV10-1, the J gene TRBJ2-1; perhaps TRBD1 as D (5 bases). Per germline, CDR1 WNHNN and CDR2 SYGVQD (reference sequence). CDR3 length: 15 residues. The CDR3 protein is CASSESAGQYNEQLF. CDR3 coding DNA: TGCGCCAGCAGTGAGTCGGCAGGGCAGTACAATGAGCAGTTATTC.

This clonotype was observed a few times. V usage is TRBV28 and J usage is TRBJ1-1, with TRBD1 as a possible D gene (6 bases). Germline CDR1 reads MDHEN; CDR2 reads SYDVKM. With 6 bases removed from V and 2 bases from J, the gap between germline ends came to 16 bases. The CDR3 is 15 amino acids. In DNA, the CDR3 is TGTGCCAGCAGAAAACCCCACAGGGCAAACACTGAAGCTTTCTTT. It specifies CASRKPHRANTEAFF.

A few counts support this clonotype. The junction and the germline gene differ at one end; a read error may be behind it. V gene TRBV6-5 combines with J gene TRBJ2-7, with 9 bases lining up with TRBD2. Germline V gene sequence: CDR1 MNHEY, CDR2 SVGAGI. The CDR3 spans 14 residues. The CDR3 bases are TGTGCCAGCAGTTCCCTTAGCGGGAGCTACGAGAAGTACTTC. The encoded protein is CASSSLSGSYEKYF.

Remarks on this clonotype: A much larger clone is a single base away; this may be a read error. The chain recombines TRBV28 with TRBJ2-7, with 7 bases lining up with TRBD1. The germline V gene encodes CDR1 MDHEN and CDR2 SYDVKM. The CDR3 contains 14 residues. The CDR3, as DNA: TGTGCCAGCAGTTTTACAGGGGCCTCCTACGAGCGGTACTTC. It codes for CASSFTGASYERYF.

With regard to this clonotype: This may stem from a read error, because a much larger clone lies one nucleotide away. The chain links TRBV5-4 to TRBJ2-5; D perhaps matches TRBD2 (6 bases). The length of the CDR3 is 12 residues. Trimming removed 5 bases at V and 9 bases at J, with 14 bases between. Germline CDR1 reads SGHNT; CDR2 reads YYREEE (reference sequence). The CDR3 DNA reads as TGTGCCAGCAGGTTGATTGGCGGGGCCCAGTACTTC. Protein: CASRLIGGAQYF.

Sample share makes this clonotype medium-sized. J is TRBJ2-3 and V is TRBV6-5; D uncertain. V was clipped by 2 bases and J by 2 bases, with 11 bases between them. Germline V gives CDR1 MNHEY, CDR2 SVGAGI. The CDR3 has 15 residues. This CDR3 is CASSYDISLTDTQYF. CDR3 nucleotide sequence: TGTGCCAGCAGTTACGATATCAGTCTCACAGATACGCAGTATTTT.

This clonotype was counted once. The junction departs from germline at one end; a sequencing error may be responsible. The rearrangement joins TRBV7-9 to TRBJ2-1; D may be TRBD1 (5 bases). CDR3 length: 15 amino acids. Germline V gene data show CDR1 as SEHNR and CDR2 as FQNEAQ (reference sequence). CDR3 region: CVSNDSLSENNEQFF. The CDR3 bases are TGTGTCAGCAATGACAGTTTATCCGAAAACAATGAGCAGTTCTTC.